The 17 T cell receptor beta chains reported below all come from one sample, sequenced in a study of blood T cell repertoires in COVID-19. Sequencing used immunoSEQ multiplex PCR; TCRdb keeps in-frame clones, though not all of them. The sample includes approximately 500,000 clones, approximately 83% of them seen just once. The specimen was peripheral blood. Receptors originate from a human donor in a cohort sampled during active COVID-19.

The chain is built from TRBV2 and TRBJ2-2, with TRBD2 identical over 15 bases. This CDR3 contains 18 residues. The ends lost 1 base at V and 4 bases at J; junction bases unmatched: 4. Germline CDR1 and CDR2: SNHLY and FYNNEI. CDR3 amino acids: CASSEGTSGRAVTGELFF. The CDR3, as DNA: TGTGCCAGCAGTGAAGGGACTAGCGGGAGGGCGGTCACCGGGGAGCTGTTTTTT.

The gene calls are TRBV7-9 and TRBJ1-6; TRBD1 is a possible D gene (5 bases). Between the trimmed V and J ends, which lost 8 bases and 4 bases, there was a span of 9 bases. The CDR3 extends over 13 amino acids. The germline V gene has CDR1 SEHNR and CDR2 FQNEAQ (reference sequence). The CDR3 reads CASLGGYNSPLHF. The CDR3 DNA follows: TGTGCCAGCCTCGGGGGGTATAATTCACCCCTCCACTTT.

The sample holds a few counts of this clone. This chain joins TRBV5-1 and TRBJ2-1, with a tentative D call TRBD1 (5 bases). The germline V gene encodes CDR1 SGHRS and CDR2 YFSETQ. V shed 4 bases and J shed 5 bases, with 13 bases lying between them. CDR3 length equals 14 residues. The CDR3 DNA reads as TGCGCCAGCAGCGCCCTACAGGTAGACAATGAGCAGTTCTTC. Its protein product is CASSALQVDNEQFF.

The chain links TRBV27 to TRBJ1-1; 9 bases agree with TRBD1. Germline V CDR1 and CDR2: MNHEY, SMNVEV (reference sequence). The CDR3 length is 12 residues. Trimming removed 6 bases from V and 10 bases from J; junction bases left unmatched: 6. The CDR3 bases are TGTGCCAGCAGAAAGACAGGGGGGGGAGCTTTCTTT. This translates into CASRKTGGGAFF.

V and J are TRBV4-2 and TRBJ2-1; 15 positions agree with TRBD2. Trimming took 0 bases from V and 8 from J; bases not matched to a gene: 11. This CDR3 has 19 residues. Germline V gene sequence: CDR1 LGHNA, CDR2 YNFKEQ. The CDR3 DNA follows: TGTGCCAGCAGCCAAGATTCAGGACTAGCGGGAGGGCCGCGGGATGAGCAGTTCTTC. Residues: CASSQDSGLAGGPRDEQFF.

The chain combines TRBV28 with TRBJ2-7, with D perhaps TRBD2 (5 bases). CDR1 is MDHEN, CDR2 SYDVKM, per germline. V shed 5 bases and J shed 2 bases, with 13 bases lying between them. The length of the CDR3 is 14 residues. Written as DNA, the CDR3 is TGTGCCAGCAGTGCCACTAGTCCCCCCTACGAGCAGTACTTC. Its translation is CASSATSPPYEQYF.

This chain links TRBV9 with TRBJ1-2, with a weak D call TRBD1 (5 bases). Germline V CDR1 and CDR2: SGDLS, YYNGEE. Between the trimmed V and J ends, which lost 4 bases and 4 bases, there was a span of 11 bases. CDR3 length: 13 residues. DNA of the CDR3: TGTGCCAGCAGCACAGGACAAGCCTATGGCTACACCTTC. Its translation: CASSTGQAYGYTF. Complete variable domain (other parts from reference TRBV9 and TRBJ1-2): DSGVTQTPKHLITATGQRVTLRCSPRSGDLSVYWYQQSLDQGLQFLIQYYNGEERAKGNILERFSAQQFPDLHSELNLSSLELGDSALYFCASSTGQAYGYTFGSGTRLTVV.

V and J are TRBV9 and TRBJ2-5, with D perhaps matching TRBD2 (5 bases). CDR1 is SGDLS and CDR2 is YYNGEE in the germline V gene. This CDR3 region has 14 residues. The V and J ends lost 3 bases and 4 bases respectively, with 13 bases between them. The CDR3 region is CASSDRGAGETQYF. In DNA, the CDR3 is TGTGCCAGCAGCGACCGAGGTGCGGGAGAGACCCAGTACTTC.

CDR3 sequence reads: CASSLGTPQETQYF. CDR3 nucleotide sequence: TGCGCCAGCAGCTTGGGGACACCCCAAGAGACCCAGTACTTC. This chain connects TRBV5-1 to TRBJ2-5; tentatively, D is TRBD1 (5 bases). V was pared by 0 bases and J by 1 base, with 7 bases between. Germline CDR1 SGHRS, CDR2 YFSETQ. The CDR3 loop spans 14 amino acids. The full variable domain, its missing parts supplied by reference TRBV5-1 and TRBJ2-5, is KAGVTQTPRYLIKTRGQQVTLSCSPISGHRSVSWYQQTPGQGLQFLFEYFSETQRNKGNFPGRFSGRQFSNSRSEMNVSTLELGDSALYLCASSLGTPQETQYFGPGTRLLVL.

The chain carries TRBV2 and TRBJ2-7, with 9 bases fitting TRBD1. The V gene end was trimmed by 2 bases and the J gene end by 1 base; junction bases not matched to a gene: 3. Germline CDR1 reads SNHLY; CDR2 reads FYNNEI. The CDR3 has 15 residues. Here the CDR3 reads CASSELGQGSYEQYF. The CDR3 region has the DNA TGTGCCAGCAGTGAACTGGGACAGGGTTCCTACGAGCAGTACTTC.

This chain joins TRBV5-4 and TRBJ2-1, with TRBD2 identical over 10 bases. Per the germline V gene, CDR1 is SGHNT and CDR2 is YYREEE (reference sequence). Germline trimming cut 1 base from V and 3 bases from J; bases unmatched to any gene: 13. The CDR3 covers 19 residues. The CDR3 reads CASSLPPSGRPLFYNEQFF. The CDR3 DNA sequence: TGTGCCAGCAGCTTGCCCCCTAGCGGGAGACCTCTTTTCTACAATGAGCAGTTCTTC. The full variable domain, with the rest looked up from reference TRBV5-4 and TRBJ2-1, is ETGVTQSPTHLIKTRGQQVTLRCSSQSGHNTVSWYQQALGQGPQFIFQYYREEENGRGNFPPRFSGLQFPNYSSELNVNALELDDSALYLCASSLPPSGRPLFYNEQFFGPGTRLTVL.

This sequence joins TRBV10-3 and TRBJ2-7, with 10 nucleotides matching TRBD1. CDR1 ENHRY and CDR2 SYGVKD come from the germline V gene. The V and J ends lost 0 bases and 6 bases, in that order; junction bases with no gene match: 11. The CDR3 extends over 17 amino acids. CDR3 residues: CAISESRTGTGEGEQYF. For the CDR3, the DNA is TGTGCCATCAGTGAGTCACGGACCGGGACAGGGGAGGGCGAGCAGTACTTC.

The chain joins TRBV5-4 to TRBJ1-1, with D maybe TRBD1 (6 bases). The V gene lost 3 bases and the J gene lost 4 bases, with 16 bases spanning the gap. The germline gives CDR1 SGHNT, CDR2 YYREEE (reference sequence). This CDR3 has 15 amino acids. CDR3 nucleotides: TGTGCCAGCAGCTCTGGGGTTACCAGGGGCACTGAAGCTTTCTTT. Its translation is CASSSGVTRGTEAFF.

This sequence joins TRBV11-2 and TRBJ1-3, with TRBD1 matching 8 bases. V gave up 6 bases and J gave up 0 bases; unmatched junction bases: 4. CDR1 and CDR2 from the germline V gene are SGHAT and FQNNGV. The CDR3 runs 15 residues. The CDR3 protein is CASSRQGSSGNTIYF. DNA of the CDR3: TGTGCCAGCAGTCGACAGGGGAGCTCTGGAAACACCATATATTTT.

The chain links TRBV7-8 to TRBJ2-2; 8 nucleotides agree with TRBD1. CDR1 is SGHVS, CDR2 FQNEAQ, per germline. The CDR3 consists of 18 residues. V shed 1 base and J 1 base; nucleotides not matched to a gene: 8. Here the CDR3 reads CASSLGSSTGGNTGELFF. In DNA form, the CDR3 reads TGTGCCAGCAGCTTAGGTTCATCTACAGGGGGGAACACCGGGGAGCTGTTTTTT.

This clone was seen a few times. CDR3 residues: CASSWAGRAHEQYF. The DNA of the CDR3 is TGTGCCAGCAGCTGGGCCGGCAGGGCCCACGAGCAGTACTTC. V and J are TRBV5-8 and TRBJ2-7; TRBD1 might be the D (5 bases). The germline V gene encodes CDR1 SGHTS and CDR2 YDEGEE. V shed 3 bases and J shed 5 bases, with 15 bases lying between them. The CDR3 spans 14 residues.

V usage is TRBV7-3 and J usage is TRBJ2-1; D unresolved. With 3 bases removed from V and 8 bases from J, the gap between germline ends came to 11 bases. The germline V gene encodes CDR1 SGHTA and CDR2 FQGTGA. The CDR3 extends over 13 amino acids. The CDR3 nucleotides are TGTGCCAGCAGCTTCCCCCCTGGGCATGAGCAGTTCTTC. Protein product: CASSFPPGHEQFF.